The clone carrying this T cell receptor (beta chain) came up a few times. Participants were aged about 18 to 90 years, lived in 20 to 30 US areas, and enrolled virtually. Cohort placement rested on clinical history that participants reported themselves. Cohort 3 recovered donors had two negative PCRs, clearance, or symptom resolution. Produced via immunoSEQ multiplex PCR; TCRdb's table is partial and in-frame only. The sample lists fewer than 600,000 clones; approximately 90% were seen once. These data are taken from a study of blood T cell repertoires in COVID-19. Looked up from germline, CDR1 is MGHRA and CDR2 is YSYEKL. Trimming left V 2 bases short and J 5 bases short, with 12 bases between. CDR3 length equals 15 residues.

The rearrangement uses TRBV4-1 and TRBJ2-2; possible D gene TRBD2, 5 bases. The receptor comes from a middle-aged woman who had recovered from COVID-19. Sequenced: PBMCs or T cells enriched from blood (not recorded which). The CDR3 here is CASSQFGAETGELFF. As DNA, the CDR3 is TGCGCCAGCAGCCAATTTGGAGCGGAGACCGGGGAGCTGTTTTTT.